A single sample gave rise to the 27 T cell receptor beta chains below, sequenced in a study of T cell responses to AZD1222 COVID-19 vaccine. The method was immunoSEQ multiplex PCR; TCRdb's version includes in-frame clones alone and lacks a portion of them. In the table there are 100,000 to 130,000 clones, roughly nine tenths of which are singletons. Sequenced here: peripheral blood, sampled on day 0 of AZD1222 vaccination. The receptors derive from an adult in good health.

The gene calls are TRBV6-4 and TRBJ2-1; TRBD2 aligns across 8 bases. There are 16 residues in the CDR3. CDR1 is MRHNA and CDR2 is SNTAGT in the germline V gene. The V gene end was trimmed by 3 bases and the J gene end by 4 bases; junction bases not matched to a gene: 8. The chain's CDR3 is CASSEQSGGPYNEQFF. CDR3 nucleotide sequence: TGTGCCAGCAGTGAACAAAGCGGGGGCCCTTACAATGAGCAGTTCTTC.

The genes are TRBV6-4 and TRBJ2-7; the D gene is possibly TRBD1 (5 bases). CDR1 and CDR2 (germline): MRHNA, SNTAGT. This CDR3 comprises 10 residues. This CDR3 reads CPTATYEQYF. The CDR3 DNA sequence: TGTCCGACAGCGACCTACGAGCAGTACTTC.

The chain couples TRBV5-4 to TRBJ1-3, with D possibly matching TRBD1 (6 bases). The CDR3 consists of 14 residues. V shed 1 base and J shed 4 bases, with 9 bases lying between them. Germline CDR1 is SGHNT and CDR2 is YYREEE (reference sequence). This chain's CDR3 is CASSLTGNGNTIYF. For the CDR3, the DNA is TGTGCCAGCAGCTTGACAGGGAACGGAAACACCATATATTTT.

The CDR3 spells CASSVAATEAFF. The CDR3 DNA reads as TGCGCCAGCAGTGTGGCAGCAACTGAAGCTTTCTTT. The chain uses TRBV10-2 and TRBJ1-1; D remains ambiguous. V lost 4 bases, J lost 5 bases, and 8 bases lay in between. CDR3 length: 12 amino acids. CDR1 and CDR2 (germline): WSHSY, SAAADI.

This clone was recorded only once. This rearrangement joins TRBV10-3 to TRBJ1-1, with 8 nucleotides matching TRBD1. The CDR3 loop spans 13 amino acids. The germline CDR1 and CDR2 sequences are ENHRY and SYGVKD. The ends lost 6 bases at V and 7 bases at J; junction bases unmatched: 7. The CDR3 nucleotides are TGTGCCATCAGAGCCGGACAGGGAGTTGAAGCTTTCTTT. It is translated as CAIRAGQGVEAFF.

The chain couples TRBV7-2 to TRBJ2-7; D remains ambiguous. The CDR3 extends over 15 amino acids. Per the germline V gene, CDR1 is SGHTA and CDR2 is FQGNSA. V lost 1 base, J lost 3 bases, and 13 bases lay in between. CDR3 loop: CASSLGDRPHYEQYF. Written as DNA, the CDR3 is TGTGCCAGCAGCTTAGGGGATAGGCCCCACTACGAGCAGTACTTC.

This clone was picked up one time. The gene calls are TRBV18 and TRBJ1-2; no clear D. The CDR3 length is 13 residues. V lost 6 bases to trimming and J lost 3 bases, with 11 bases between them. CDR1 and CDR2 (germline): KGHSH, LQKENI. This CDR3 reads CASSPDGDYGYTF. In DNA, the CDR3 is TGTGCCAGCTCGCCCGACGGAGACTATGGCTACACCTTC.

This chain connects TRBV7-3 to TRBJ2-1, with D tentatively TRBD2 (7 bases). The CDR3 runs 16 residues. Germline V gene sequence: CDR1 SGHTA, CDR2 FQGTGA. V lost 2 bases and J lost 3, with 14 bases in between. The CDR3 sequence: CASSLFPGGYYNEQFF. DNA for the CDR3: TGTGCCAGCAGCTTATTTCCGGGGGGCTACTACAATGAGCAGTTCTTC.

The genes are TRBV29-1 and TRBJ1-1; D uncertain. The CDR3 runs to 14 residues. The ends were cut back, 0 bases at V and 6 bases at J, with 14 bases in the middle. Per the germline V gene, CDR1 is SQVTM and CDR2 is ANQGSEA. Written as DNA, the CDR3 is TGCAGCGTTGAAGATGAGACACCAAAGGCTGAAGCTTTCTTT. This translates into CSVEDETPKAEAFF.

This sequence joins TRBV6-2 or TRBV6-3 and TRBJ1-1, with D uncertain. Germline CDR1 reads MNHEY; CDR2 reads SVGEGT. The CDR3 covers 13 residues. Trimming shortened V by 2 bases and J by 2 bases, and 6 bases separated the two germline ends. The CDR3 here is CASSYRSNTEAFF. The CDR3 DNA follows: TGTGCCAGCAGTTACAGGTCTAACACTGAAGCTTTCTTT.

The V call is TRBV11-2, the J call TRBJ1-3; a possible D gene is TRBD1 (5 bases). V was pared by 1 base and J by 4 bases, with 14 bases between. CDR1 is SGHAT, CDR2 FQNNGV, per germline. The CDR3 runs 16 residues. The CDR3 DNA reads as TGTGCCAGCAGCTTAGGTTACAGGCCCTCGGGAAACACCATATATTTT. Protein: CASSLGYRPSGNTIYF.

Of note for this clone: Other DNA sequences in this sample translate to the same CDR3. The chain recombines TRBV20-1 with TRBJ1-2; possible D gene TRBD1, 6 bases. Germline V gene lookup returns CDR1 DFQATT and CDR2 SNEGSKA (reference sequence). The CDR3 runs 11 residues. V dropped 3 bases and J dropped 6 bases, with 8 bases sitting between them. The chain's CDR3 is CSARGGHGYTF. CDR3 nucleotides: TGCAGTGCTAGGGGGGGGCATGGCTACACCTTC.

The CDR3 region is CASTSDRVNQPQHF. Written as DNA, the CDR3 is TGTGCCAGTACCTCGGACAGGGTCAATCAGCCCCAGCATTTT. The chain recombines TRBV19 with TRBJ1-5, with 8 bases aligning to TRBD1. Trimming at V came to 7 bases and at J to 3 bases, leaving 5 bases not matched to a gene. The CDR3 covers 14 residues. Germline CDR1 LNHDA, CDR2 SQIVND (reference sequence). Drawing the rest from reference TRBV19 and TRBJ1-5, the complete variable domain is DGGITQSPKYLFRKEGQNVTLSCEQNLNHDAMYWYRQDPGQGLRLIYYSQIVNDFQKGDIAEGYSVSREKKESFPLTVTSAQKNPTAFYLCASTSDRVNQPQHFGDGTRLSIL.

The chain has TRBV19 and TRBJ2-1; 9 nucleotides line up with TRBD1. The germline gives CDR1 LNHDA, CDR2 SQIVND (reference sequence). Trimming cost V 4 bases and J 9 bases; bases outside gene matches: 4. This CDR3 region has 13 residues. CDR3 sequence (DNA): TGTGCCAGTAGTACGAAACAGGGGGCTGAGCAGTTCTTC. This encodes CASSTKQGAEQFF.

V is TRBV25-1 and J is TRBJ1-1; D is ambiguous. Germline assignment: CDR1 MGHDK and CDR2 SYGVNS. Deletions cut 1 base from V and 4 bases from J, with 13 bases between. This CDR3 comprises 15 residues. CDR3 protein: CASSELGLKGTEAFF. The CDR3 bases are TGTGCCAGCAGTGAATTGGGCCTGAAGGGCACTGAAGCTTTCTTT.

The V call is TRBV3-1 (or the pseudogene TRBV3-2), the J call TRBJ1-6, with TRBD1 matching 9 bases. The junction had 9 bases not matched to a gene; V was cut back by 7 bases and J by 8 bases. The CDR3 has 15 amino acids. Germline values: CDR1 LGHDT, CDR2 YNNKEL (reference sequence). CDR3 DNA: TGTGCCAGCACCACCTCGGGACAGGGTTATTCACCCCTCCACTTT. Residues: CASTTSGQGYSPLHF.

V and J are TRBV18 and TRBJ2-1; either TRBD1 or TRBD2 may supply D (5 bases each). Germline V gene sequence: CDR1 KGHSH, CDR2 LQKENI. V was clipped by 3 bases and J by 2 bases, with 11 bases between them. This CDR3 has 15 residues. DNA of the CDR3: TGTGCCAGCTCACCTGAGGGGAGTCCCTACAATGAGCAGTTCTTC. Translation: CASSPEGSPYNEQFF.

The chain carries TRBV27 and TRBJ2-1, with D possibly called TRBD1 or TRBD2 (6 bases each). This CDR3 contains 16 residues. The V end was cut by 2 bases, the J end by 2 bases, with 13 bases between. CDR1 and CDR2 (germline): MNHEY, SMNVEV (reference sequence). The CDR3 loop is CASSLGGGTPYNEQFF. CDR3 coding DNA: TGTGCCAGCAGTTTAGGAGGGGGGACCCCCTACAATGAGCAGTTCTTC.

The chain uses TRBV6-5 and TRBJ1-1; D remains unclear. This CDR3 has 13 amino acids. CDR1 MNHEY and CDR2 SVGAGI come from the germline V gene. Trimming stripped 7 bases from V and 1 base from J, with 10 bases between. The CDR3 DNA sequence: TGTGCCAGCATCCCCGGAGGGAACACTGAAGCTTTCTTT. Protein product: CASIPGGNTEAFF.

This clone is a singleton in its sample. J is TRBJ1-2 and V is TRBV10-3; 7 bases are a match to TRBD1. This CDR3 is built from 12 residues. With 8 bases clipped from V and 6 bases from J, the junction kept 6 bases outside the gene matches. Per germline, CDR1 ENHRY and CDR2 SYGVKD. The CDR3 region is CAIYRQGDGYTF. The CDR3 DNA reads as TGTGCCATCTACCGACAGGGAGATGGCTACACCTTC.

The chain has TRBV25-1 and TRBJ1-4; tentatively, D is TRBD1 (5 bases). V lost 9 bases and J 8 bases, leaving 10 bases between the germline ends. Germline V CDR1 and CDR2: MGHDK, SYGVNS. This CDR3 is 11 amino acids long. The chain's CDR3 is CASSGREKLFF. The DNA for the CDR3 is TGTGCCAGTTCGGGGCGCGAAAAACTGTTTTTT.

The chain links TRBV7-2 to TRBJ2-1; D remains ambiguous. There are 18 residues in the CDR3. Deletions cut 1 base from V and 1 base from J, with 17 bases between. Germline-derived CDR1 and CDR2 are SGHTA and FQGNSA. CDR3 in amino acids: CASSLGGWGRSSYNEQFF. The CDR3 DNA follows: TGTGCCAGCAGCTTAGGAGGTTGGGGTCGTTCATCCTACAATGAGCAGTTCTTC.

The chain has TRBV7-2 and TRBJ2-3; D perhaps matches TRBD2 (5 bases). There are 14 residues in the CDR3. V was clipped by 2 bases and J by 0 bases, with 6 bases between them. CDR1 SGHTA and CDR2 FQGNSA come from the germline V gene. The CDR3 region is CASSLRGSTDTQYF. The CDR3 region has the DNA TGTGCCAGCAGCTTACGAGGGAGCACAGATACGCAGTATTTT.

The chain couples TRBV5-1 to TRBJ1-1, with D tentatively TRBD1 (6 bases). V lost 2 bases, J lost 0 bases, and 23 bases lay in between. This CDR3 region has 19 residues. Looked up from germline, CDR1 is SGHRS and CDR2 is YFSETQ. In nucleotides, the CDR3 is TGCGCCAGCAGCTTTAGGACAGCGCTTTGGTCCGAAATGAACACTGAAGCTTTCTTT. Its translation is CASSFRTALWSEMNTEAFF.

J is TRBJ2-3 and V is TRBV27, with 7 bases lining up with TRBD2. CDR3 length: 15 amino acids. Germline lookup yields CDR1 MNHEY and CDR2 SMNVEV (reference sequence). The J segment lost 1 base and the V segment lost 3 bases, leaving 4 bases of the junction unmatched. DNA for the CDR3: TGTGCCAGCAGTTTTGGGGCGGGGGGCACAGATACGCAGTATTTT. Protein: CASSFGAGGTDTQYF.

The CDR3 region is CASKGAGGQNIQYF. CDR3 sequence (DNA): TGTGCCAGCAAAGGAGCGGGGGGGCAAAACATTCAGTACTTC. The V call is TRBV2, the J call TRBJ2-4; 10 nucleotides agree with TRBD2. The CDR3 totals 14 residues. Germline V lookup: CDR1 SNHLY, CDR2 FYNNEI. Trimming removed 7 bases from V and 5 bases from J; junction bases left unmatched: 5.

This clone was detected once. This chain joins TRBV9 and TRBJ2-3; 9 bases are shared with TRBD2. There are 16 residues in the CDR3. J was trimmed by 6 bases and V by 0 bases; bases with no gene match: 8. From germline, CDR1 is SGDLS and CDR2 YYNGEE. The CDR3 DNA reads TGTGCCAGCAGCGTAGGGGCTAGCGGGAAGATGGATACGCAGTATTTT. Protein: CASSVGASGKMDTQYF.